Listed below are T cell receptor beta chains from one sample, sequenced in a study of blood T cell repertoires in COVID-19. Data came from immunoSEQ multiplex PCR; TCRdb stores just in-frame clones and leaves some out. The sample lists about 320,000 clones; roughly 90% were seen once. Material: PBMCs or T cells enriched from blood (not recorded which). These receptors came from a woman aged 25 to 39 who had been exposed to COVID-19. Each CDR3 is given with its conserved first and last residue. The order of the fields is J gene, D gene, clone size, V gene, CDR3 protein, CDR3 DNA. The D gene is left open where the match is weak. Clone size is stated in some rows and not others, as once, few, many or a class when expanded.

>TRBJ2-5|-|-|TRBV7-8
CASRGGTYQETQYF
TGTGCCAGCAGAGGGGGTACCTACCAAGAGACCCAGTACTTC
>TRBJ1-6|TRBD1|-|TRBV19
CASSISGQGNSPLHF
TGTGCCAGTAGTATTAGCGGACAGGGTAATTCACCCCTCCACTTT
>TRBJ1-2|-|few|TRBV7-8
CASSLVVAGAEGYTF
TGTGCCAGCAGCTTAGTGGTGGCGGGGGCGGAGGGCTACACCTTC
>TRBJ1-2|-|-|TRBV2
CASSAGFDYGYTF
TGTGCCAGCAGTGCGGGGTTCGACTATGGCTACACCTTC
>TRBJ1-5|TRBD1|once|TRBV6-9
CASSFWTGMEPQHF
TGTGCCAGCAGTTTCTGGACAGGGATGGAGCCCCAGCATTTT
>TRBJ2-5|-|-|TRBV11-2
CASSETITGFRETQYF
TGTGCCAGCAGCGAGACCATCACAGGGTTCAGAGAGACCCAGTACTTC
>TRBJ1-2|TRBD1|-|TRBV5-4
CASSEGGQADYTF
TGTGCCAGCAGCGAAGGTGGACAGGCGGACTACACCTTC
>TRBJ1-2|-|-|TRBV3-1/TRBV3-2
CASSQVRSGYTF
TGTGCCAGCAGCCAAGTTAGGAGCGGCTACACCTTC
>TRBJ1-3|-|-|TRBV5-1
CASSLAPGGISGNTIYF
TGCGCCAGCAGCTTGGCACCTGGGGGCATCTCTGGAAACACCATATATTTT
>TRBJ1-4|-|-|TRBV9
CASSRDMDEKLFF
TGTGCCAGCAGCCGGGACATGGATGAAAAACTGTTTTTT
>TRBJ1-3|-|-|TRBV6-6
CASILGPTSGNTIYF
TGTGCCAGCATCCTGGGCCCTACCTCTGGAAACACCATATATTTT
>TRBJ1-3|-|-|TRBV25-1
CASSEGSPGRDRNTIYF
TGTGCCAGCAGTGAGGGGTCGCCTGGAAGGGACAGAAACACCATATATTTT
>TRBJ2-7|TRBD1|-|TRBV6-5
CASRPGGNYEQYF
TGTGCCAGCAGGCCAGGGGGCAACTACGAGCAGTACTTC
>TRBJ2-5|-|once|TRBV9
CASSVGVSGETQYF
TGTGCCAGCAGCGTAGGGGTATCGGGGGAGACCCAGTACTTC
>TRBJ1-1|TRBD1|-|TRBV4-1
CASSQPHLDREEYTEAFF
TGCGCCAGCAGCCAACCTCACCTGGACAGGGAAGAATACACTGAAGCTTTCTTT
>TRBJ1-1|TRBD1|-|TRBV6-5
CASRQFGTGQAFF
TGTGCCAGCAGGCAGTTCGGGACAGGGCAAGCTTTCTTT
>TRBJ1-2|TRBD1|once|TRBV6-5
CASSPTGGGGYTF
TGTGCCAGCAGCCCGACAGGGGGCGGTGGCTACACCTTC
>TRBJ2-2|TRBD1|-|TRBV7-9
CASSLSDRGNTGELFF
TGTGCCAGCAGCTTATCGGACAGGGGGAACACCGGGGAGCTGTTTTTT
>TRBJ2-5|-|-|TRBV4-3
CASSQDSGTQYF
TGCGCCAGCAGCCAAGACTCAGGGACCCAGTACTTC
>TRBJ2-5|-|-|TRBV7-9
CASSFRGDRETQYF
TGTGCCAGCAGCTTTCGGGGCGACAGGGAGACCCAGTACTTC
>TRBJ1-1|-|-|TRBV6-1
CASSEAESTEAFF
TGTGCCAGCAGTGAGGCGGAGAGCACTGAAGCTTTCTTT
>TRBJ2-7|TRBD2|-|TRBV3-1/TRBV3-2
CASSQDTGLAGGGYEQYF
TGTGCCAGCAGCCAAGATACGGGACTAGCGGGGGGAGGTTACGAGCAGTACTTC
>TRBJ1-2|-|few|TRBV5-6
CASSWAGSNYGYTF
TGTGCCAGCAGCTGGGCTGGGAGCAACTATGGCTACACCTTC
>TRBJ1-3|-|-|TRBV7-9
CASSPGFSGNTIYF
TGTGCCAGCAGCCCGGGATTCTCTGGAAACACCATATATTTT